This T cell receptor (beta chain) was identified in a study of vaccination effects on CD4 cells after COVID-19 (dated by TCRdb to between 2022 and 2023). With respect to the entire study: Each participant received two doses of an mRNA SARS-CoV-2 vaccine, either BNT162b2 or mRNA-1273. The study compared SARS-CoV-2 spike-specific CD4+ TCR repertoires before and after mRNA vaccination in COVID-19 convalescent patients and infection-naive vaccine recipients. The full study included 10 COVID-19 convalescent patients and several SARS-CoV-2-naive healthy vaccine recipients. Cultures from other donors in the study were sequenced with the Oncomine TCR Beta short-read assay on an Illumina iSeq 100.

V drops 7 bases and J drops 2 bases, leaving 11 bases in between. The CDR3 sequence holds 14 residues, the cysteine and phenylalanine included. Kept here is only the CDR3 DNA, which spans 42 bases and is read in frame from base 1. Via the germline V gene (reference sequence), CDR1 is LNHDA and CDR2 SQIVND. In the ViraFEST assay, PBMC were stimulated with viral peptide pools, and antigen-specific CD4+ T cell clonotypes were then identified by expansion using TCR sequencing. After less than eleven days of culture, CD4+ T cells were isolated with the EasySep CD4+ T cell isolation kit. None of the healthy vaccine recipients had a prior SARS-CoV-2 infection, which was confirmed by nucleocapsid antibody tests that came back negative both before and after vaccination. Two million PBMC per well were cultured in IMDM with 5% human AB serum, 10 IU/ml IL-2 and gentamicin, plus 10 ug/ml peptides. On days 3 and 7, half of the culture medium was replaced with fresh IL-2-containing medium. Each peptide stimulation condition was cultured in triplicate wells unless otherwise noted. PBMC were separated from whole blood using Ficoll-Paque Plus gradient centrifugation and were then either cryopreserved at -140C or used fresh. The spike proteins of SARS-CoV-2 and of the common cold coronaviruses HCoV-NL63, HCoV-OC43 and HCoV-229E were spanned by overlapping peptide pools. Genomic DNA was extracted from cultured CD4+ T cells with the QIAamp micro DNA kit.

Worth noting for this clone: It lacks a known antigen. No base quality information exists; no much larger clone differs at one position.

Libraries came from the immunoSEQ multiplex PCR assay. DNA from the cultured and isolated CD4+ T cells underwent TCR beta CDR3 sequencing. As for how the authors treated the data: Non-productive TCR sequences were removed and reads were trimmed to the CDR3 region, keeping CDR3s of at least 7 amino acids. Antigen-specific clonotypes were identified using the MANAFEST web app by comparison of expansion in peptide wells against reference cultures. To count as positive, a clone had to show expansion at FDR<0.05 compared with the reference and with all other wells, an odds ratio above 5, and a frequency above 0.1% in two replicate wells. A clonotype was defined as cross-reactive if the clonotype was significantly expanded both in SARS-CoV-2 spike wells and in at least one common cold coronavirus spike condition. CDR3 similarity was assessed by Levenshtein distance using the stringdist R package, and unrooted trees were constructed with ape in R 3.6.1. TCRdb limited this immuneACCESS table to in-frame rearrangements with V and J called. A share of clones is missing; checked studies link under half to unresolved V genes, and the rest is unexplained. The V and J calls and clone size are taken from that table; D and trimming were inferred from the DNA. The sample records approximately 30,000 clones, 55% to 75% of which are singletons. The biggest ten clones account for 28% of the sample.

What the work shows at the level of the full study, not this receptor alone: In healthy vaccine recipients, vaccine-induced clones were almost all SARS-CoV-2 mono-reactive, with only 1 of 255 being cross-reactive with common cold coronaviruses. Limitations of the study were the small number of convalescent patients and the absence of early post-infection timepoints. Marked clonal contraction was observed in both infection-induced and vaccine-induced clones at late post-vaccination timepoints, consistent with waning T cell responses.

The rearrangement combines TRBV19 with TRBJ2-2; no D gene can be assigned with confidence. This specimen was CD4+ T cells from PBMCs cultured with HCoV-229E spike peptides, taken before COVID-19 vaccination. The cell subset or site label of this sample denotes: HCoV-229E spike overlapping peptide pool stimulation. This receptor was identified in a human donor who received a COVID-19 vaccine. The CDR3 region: CASTRSQNTGELFF. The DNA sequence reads TGTGCCAGTACCAGGTCCCAAAACACCGGGGAGCTGTTTTTT. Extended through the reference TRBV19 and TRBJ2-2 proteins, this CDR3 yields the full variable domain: DGGITQSPKYLFRKEGQNVTLSCEQNLNHDAMYWYRQDPGQGLRLIYYSQIVNDFQKGDIAEGYSVSREKKESFPLTVTSAQKNPTAFYLCASTRSQNTGELFFGEGSRLTVL.